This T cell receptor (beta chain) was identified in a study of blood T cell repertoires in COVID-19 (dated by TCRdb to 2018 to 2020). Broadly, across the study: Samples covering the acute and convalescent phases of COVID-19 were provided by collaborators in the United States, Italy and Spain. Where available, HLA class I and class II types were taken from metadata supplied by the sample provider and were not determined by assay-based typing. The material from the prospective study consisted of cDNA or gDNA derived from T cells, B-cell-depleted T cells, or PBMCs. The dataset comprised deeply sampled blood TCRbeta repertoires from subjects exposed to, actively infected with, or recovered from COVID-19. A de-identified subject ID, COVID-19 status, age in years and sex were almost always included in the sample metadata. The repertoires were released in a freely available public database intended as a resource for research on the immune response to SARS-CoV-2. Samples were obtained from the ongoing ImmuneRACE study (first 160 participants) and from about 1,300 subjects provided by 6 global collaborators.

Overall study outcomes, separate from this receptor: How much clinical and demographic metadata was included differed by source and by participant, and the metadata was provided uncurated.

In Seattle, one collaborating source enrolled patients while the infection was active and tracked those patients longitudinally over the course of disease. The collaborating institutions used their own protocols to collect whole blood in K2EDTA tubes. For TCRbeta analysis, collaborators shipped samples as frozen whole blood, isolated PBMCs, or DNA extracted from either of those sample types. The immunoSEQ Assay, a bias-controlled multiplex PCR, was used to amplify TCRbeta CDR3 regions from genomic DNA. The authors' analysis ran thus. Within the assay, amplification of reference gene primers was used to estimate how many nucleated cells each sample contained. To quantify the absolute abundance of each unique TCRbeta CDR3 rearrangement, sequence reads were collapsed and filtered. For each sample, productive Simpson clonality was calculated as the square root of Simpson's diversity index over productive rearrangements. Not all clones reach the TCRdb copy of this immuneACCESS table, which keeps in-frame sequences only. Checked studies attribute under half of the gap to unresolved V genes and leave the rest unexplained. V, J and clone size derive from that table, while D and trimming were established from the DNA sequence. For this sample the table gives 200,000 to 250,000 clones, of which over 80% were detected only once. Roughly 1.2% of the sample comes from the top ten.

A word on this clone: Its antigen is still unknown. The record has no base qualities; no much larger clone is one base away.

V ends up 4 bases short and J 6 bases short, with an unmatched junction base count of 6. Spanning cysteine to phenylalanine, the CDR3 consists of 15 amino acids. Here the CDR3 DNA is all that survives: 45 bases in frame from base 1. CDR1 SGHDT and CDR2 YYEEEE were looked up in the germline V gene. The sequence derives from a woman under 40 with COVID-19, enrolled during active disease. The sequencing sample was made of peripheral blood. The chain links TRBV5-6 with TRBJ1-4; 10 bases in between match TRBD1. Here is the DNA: TGTGCCAGCAGCGGGGCCGGGACAGGGGATGAAAAACTGTTTTTT. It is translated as CASSGAGTGDEKLFF. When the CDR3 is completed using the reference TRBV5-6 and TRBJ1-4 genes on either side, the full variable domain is DAGVTQSPTHLIKTRGQQVTLRCSPKSGHDTVSWYQQALGQGPQFIFQYYEEEERQRGNFPDRFSGHQFPNYSSELNVNALLLGDSALYLCASSGAGTGDEKLFFGSGTQLSVL.